Many counts were recorded for the clone carrying this TCR beta chain. The antigen is not known. From approximately 400 ng of RNA, a library with molecular barcoded alpha/delta and beta/gamma adaptors was made. MiXCR, run by TCRdb on the reads, gives a single entry per CDR3 protein. In the table there are fewer than 50,000 distinct CDR3 sequences, roughly 15% of which are singletons. At the time of active disease, bone marrow was collected from every patient. This sample is part of a study of read filtering for tumor transcriptome and immune sequencing. In the study overall: Revised staging placed eight or nine patients in R-ISS I, 15 to 20 in II, more than 5 in III.

Study-level findings and limits: The sorted CD138-negative fraction was a mixed bone marrow immune population, not purified T cells. Approximately 82% of IR-seq clonotypes had a single read, yet these held approximately 3.7% of reads.

Germline CDR1 reads MNHEY; CDR2 reads SMNVEV (reference sequence). Trimming removed 2 bases from V and 1 base from J; junction bases left unmatched: 7. This CDR3 is built from 17 residues. Material: a population of CD138-negative cells sorted from bone marrow. This TCR derives from a donor older than 35 with multiple myeloma. The chain is built from TRBV27 and TRBJ2-4; 8 bases are a match to TRBD1. CDR3 sequence: CASSLGQGAIAKNIQYF. CDR3 bases: TGTGCCAGCAGTTTAGGGCAGGGGGCGATTGCCAAAAACATTCAGTACTTC.